The clone carrying this T cell receptor (beta chain) showed up just once. These data belong to a study of blood T cell repertoires in COVID-19. Study details: Spain, Italy and the United States supplied samples that represented acute and convalescent COVID-19.

Data came from immunoSEQ multiplex PCR; TCRdb stores just in-frame clones and leaves some out. The sample records some 93,000 clones, around 80% being singletons. The germline V gene encodes CDR1 ENHRY and CDR2 SYGVKD. The CDR3 extends over 13 amino acids. With 2 bases clipped from V and 13 bases from J, the junction kept 6 bases outside the gene matches. The sequence was collected from a man between 65 and 79 years old with acute or convalescent COVID-19. Sequencing was performed on peripheral blood. This rearrangement joins TRBV10-3 to TRBJ2-5; the match to TRBD2 covers 11 bases. The CDR3 reads CAISETGLAASYF. The CDR3 DNA reads TGTGCCATCAGTGAGACGGGACTAGCGGCTTCGTACTTC.